A single sample is the source of the 23 T cell receptor beta chains below, sequenced in a study of shared clonotypes between healthy human individuals. Profiled with immunoSEQ multiplex PCR; TCRdb holds only in-frame clones, not every one. The top ten clones hold 0.1% to 0.15% of a sample with some 2.1 million clones, about 95% of them seen once. The material sequenced was naive CD4+ T cells sorted from blood. Subset specified: CD45RA+ positively selected. The receptors were gathered from a man between 18 and 29 years old in good health.

The V and J genes are TRBV5-1 and TRBJ1-6; weak D call: TRBD1 (6 bases). The CDR3 totals 16 residues. Looked up from germline, CDR1 is SGHRS and CDR2 is YFSETQ. With 0 bases removed from V and 10 bases from J, the gap between germline ends came to 17 bases. CDR3 region: CASSLELAGARSPLHF. CDR3 sequence (DNA): TGCGCCAGCAGCTTGGAGCTGGCAGGGGCGCGGTCACCCCTCCACTTT.

The chain employs TRBV5-1 and TRBJ2-7, with TRBD2 matching over 7 bases. With V trimmed by 0 bases and J by 0 bases, 6 bases remained unmatched. Germline V gene data show CDR1 as SGHRS and CDR2 as YFSETQ. The CDR3 sequence is 16 residues long. The CDR3 DNA reads as TGCGCCAGCAGCTTGGGCTCGGCTAGCGGCTCCTACGAGCAGTACTTC. Translated, it gives CASSLGSASGSYEQYF.

The chain employs TRBV30 and TRBJ1-2; D unclear. The CDR3 covers 13 residues. V was pared by 1 base and J by 3 bases, with 9 bases between. Per germline, CDR1 GTSNPN and CDR2 SVGIG (reference sequence). The CDR3 DNA reads as TGTGCCTGGAGTGAGAGACGTGACTATGGCTACACCTTC. This encodes CAWSERRDYGYTF.

This chain connects TRBV29-1 to TRBJ1-1; possibly TRBD1 for D (5 bases). The CDR3 extends over 12 amino acids. V lost 6 bases, J lost 5 bases, and 13 bases lay in between. Germline assignment: CDR1 SQVTM and CDR2 ANQGSEA. The CDR3 spells CSVETAITEAFF. The CDR3 bases are TGCAGCGTCGAGACAGCCATAACTGAAGCTTTCTTT.

The gene calls are TRBV10-1 and TRBJ2-4; a possible D gene is TRBD1 (6 bases). The CDR3 extends over 15 amino acids. Germline V gene data show CDR1 as WNHNN and CDR2 as SYGVQD (reference sequence). V was trimmed by 3 bases and J by 0 bases, leaving 9 bases between them. The CDR3: CASSEGGLAKNIQYF. The DNA of the CDR3 is TGCGCCAGCAGTGAAGGGGGATTAGCCAAAAACATTCAGTACTTC.

Comment on this clone: Within the sample, other DNA sequences also encode this same CDR3. The J gene is TRBJ2-3, the V gene TRBV5-1, with 12 bases aligning to TRBD2. The CDR3 has 16 amino acids. Per germline, CDR1 SGHRS and CDR2 YFSETQ. The trim removed 3 bases at V and 0 bases at J, leaving 2 bases unmatched. The CDR3 region is CASSWGTSGSTDTQYF. DNA for the CDR3: TGCGCCAGCAGCTGGGGGACTAGCGGGAGCACAGATACGCAGTATTTT.

The CDR3 here is CACRPSYNEQFF. The CDR3, as DNA: TGTGCCTGTCGCCCCTCCTACAATGAGCAGTTCTTC. The genes are TRBV30 and TRBJ2-1, with unresolved D. Trimming removed 6 bases at V and 0 bases at J, with 6 bases between. CDR1 and CDR2 (germline): GTSNPN, SVGIG (reference sequence). The CDR3 contains 12 residues.

The J gene is TRBJ2-1, the V gene TRBV6-5; the D is unclear. With 6 bases removed from V and 15 bases from J, the gap between germline ends came to 18 bases. The CDR3 sequence is 12 residues long. Germline CDR1 and CDR2: MNHEY and SVGAGI. CDR3 coding DNA: TGTGCCAGCAGCTCCGGACCTTCCAGGTCGTTCTTC. Translation gives CASSSGPSRSFF.

This chain links TRBV5-1 with TRBJ1-1; a possible D gene is TRBD1 (5 bases). V was shortened by 6 bases and J by 0 bases, with 12 bases between the two germline ends. CDR1 and CDR2 (germline): SGHRS, YFSETQ. The CDR3 totals 14 residues. This CDR3 reads CASTGWGMNTEAFF. Here the CDR3 DNA reads TGCGCCAGCACCGGGTGGGGCATGAACACTGAAGCTTTCTTT.

Turning to this clone: With a much larger clone just one base away, this may be a read error. The chain uses TRBV2 and TRBJ1-4; no firm D call. This CDR3 contains 15 residues. Germline CDR1 is SNHLY and CDR2 is FYNNEI. CDR3 bases: TGTGCCAGCAGCGTCAAAAGGACGGTTAATGAAAGACTGTTTTTT. It yields the protein CASSVKRTVNERLFF.

This chain uses TRBV10-3 with TRBJ1-4; D unresolved. Trimming removed 6 bases from V and 0 bases from J, with 20 bases in between. The CDR3 is 18 amino acids. Germline values: CDR1 ENHRY, CDR2 SYGVKD. CDR3 region: CAISPEVYSPPTNEKLFF. CDR3 nucleotide sequence: TGTGCCATCAGCCCTGAGGTGTACAGCCCGCCAACTAATGAAAAACTGTTTTTT.

As regards this clone: A read error may explain this, as a much larger clone is one base away. V is TRBV7-2 and J is TRBJ2-7, with D perhaps matching TRBD1 (5 bases). Germline V gives CDR1 SGHTA, CDR2 FQGNSA. The CDR3 loop spans 13 amino acids. V was shortened by 1 base and J by 3 bases, with 7 bases between the two germline ends. The CDR3 region is CASSLGQLYEQYF. The CDR3 bases are TGTGCCAGCAGCTTAGGACAGCTCTACGAGCAGTACTTC.

V usage is TRBV2 and J usage is TRBJ1-6, with a weak D call TRBD1 (5 bases). Deletions cut 7 bases from V and 4 bases from J, with 32 bases between. From germline, CDR1 is SNHLY and CDR2 FYNNEI. The CDR3 runs 21 residues. CDR3 region: CASMGPKTGTLETAYNSPLHF. DNA for the CDR3: TGTGCCAGCATGGGACCCAAAACCGGGACTTTAGAAACGGCGTATAATTCACCCCTCCACTTT. Combining the CDR3 with reference TRBV2 and TRBJ1-6 gives the whole variable domain EPEVTQTPSHQVTQMGQEVILRCVPISNHLYFYWYRQILGQKVEFLVSFYNNEISEKSEIFDDQFSVERPDGSNFTLKIRSTKLEDSAMYFCASMGPKTGTLETAYNSPLHFGNGTRLTVT.

The rearrangement links TRBV11-3 to TRBJ2-1; D perhaps matches TRBD2 (6 bases). The CDR3 runs 13 residues. V was pared by 5 bases and J by 7 bases, with 12 bases between. Germline V gives CDR1 SGHNT, CDR2 YENEEA. The CDR3 sequence is CASSRGSINEQFF. For the CDR3, the DNA is TGTGCCAGCAGCCGGGGGTCTATAAATGAGCAGTTCTTC. The full variable domain, in which reference TRBV11-3 and TRBJ2-1 provide the parts outside the CDR3, is EAGVVQSPRYKIIEKKQPVAFWCNPISGHNTLYWYLQNLGQGPELLIRYENEEAVDDSQLPKDRFSAERLKGVDSTLKIQPAELGDSAVYLCASSRGSINEQFFGPGTRLTVL.

Notes on this clone: Given a much more abundant clone one base away, this may be a read error. The chain joins TRBV7-9 to TRBJ1-1; D may be TRBD1 (6 bases). This CDR3 has 13 residues. Germline CDR1 and CDR2: SEHNR and FQNEAQ (reference sequence). Here the CDR3 reads CASSYNTGFEALF. The CDR3 bases are TGTGCCAGCAGCTACAACACAGGGTTTGAAGCTCTCTTT.

A remark on this clone: A single base separates this from a much larger clone, so it may be a read error. The V call is TRBV7-3, the J call TRBJ1-2; the match to TRBD1 covers 8 bases. Trimming took 5 bases from V and 5 from J; bases not matched to a gene: 4. The CDR3 is 13 residues long. CDR1 SGHTA and CDR2 FQGTGA come from the germline V gene. CDR3 nucleotides: TGTGCCAGCAGCGTGGGACAGGTATATGGCTACACCTTC. Translation: CASSVGQVYGYTF.

This clone was detected a few times. J is TRBJ2-7 and V is TRBV10-3; D uncertain. The V gene's germline CDR1 is ENHRY and CDR2 SYGVKD. CDR3 length: 12 residues. With 5 bases removed from V and 3 bases from J, the gap between germline ends came to 8 bases. CDR3 in amino acids: CAISMDGYEQYF. The CDR3 coding sequence is TGTGCCATCAGTATGGACGGCTACGAGCAGTACTTC.

V and J are TRBV7-9 and TRBJ1-3; D is unresolved. The CDR3 has 13 amino acids. The V end lost 4 bases, the J end lost 2 bases, and 6 bases lay between the germline ends. Germline-derived CDR1 and CDR2 are SEHNR and FQNEAQ (reference sequence). The CDR3 nucleotides read TGTGCCAGCAGCTGGACGGCTGGAAACACCATATATTTT. Its protein is CASSWTAGNTIYF.

The chain has TRBV21-1 and TRBJ2-5; the table's D call TRBD2 went unverified against the DNA. TRBV21-1 is a listed pseudogene. The CDR3 has 14 amino acids. The CDR3 DNA reads as TGTGCCAGGACTAGCGCCCGACCCCGGGAGACCCAGTACTTC. Its translation is CARTSARPRETQYF.

The rearrangement uses TRBV5-1 and TRBJ1-6; TRBD1 agrees at 12 bases. The ends lost 1 base at V and 8 bases at J; junction bases unmatched: 10. The CDR3 spans 18 residues. The germline V gene encodes CDR1 SGHRS and CDR2 YFSETQ. CDR3 amino acids: CASSLRPPGQGAYSPLHF. CDR3 DNA sequence: TGCGCCAGCAGCTTGAGACCCCCGGGACAGGGGGCATATTCACCCCTCCACTTT.

This clone was seen once. J is TRBJ2-7 and V is TRBV27; D is uncertain. Trimming stripped 6 bases from V and 0 bases from J, with 15 bases between. CDR3 size: 15 residues. Per the germline V gene, CDR1 is MNHEY and CDR2 is SMNVEV (reference sequence). The CDR3 DNA sequence: TGTGCCAGCAGCTCATACAAGGTGGGCTCCTACGAGCAGTACTTC. It yields the protein CASSSYKVGSYEQYF.

The V call is TRBV28, the J call TRBJ2-5; 7 nucleotides line up with TRBD2. V shed 2 bases, J shed 5 bases, and the junction held 5 bases outside the gene matches. The CDR3 extends over 14 amino acids. Germline CDR1 is MDHEN and CDR2 is SYDVKM. CDR3 amino acids: CASSLGGGWETQYF. For the CDR3, the DNA is TGTGCCAGCAGTTTAGGCGGGGGATGGGAGACCCAGTACTTC.

The rearrangement links TRBV29-1 to TRBJ2-7, with a weak D call TRBD2 (7 bases). V was clipped by 6 bases and J by 12 bases, with 18 bases between them. The CDR3 totals 11 residues. CDR1 SQVTM and CDR2 ANQGSEA come from the germline V gene. Here the CDR3 DNA reads TGCAGCGTGGGGGAGGGGGATCTCGTGTACTTC. Encoded protein: CSVGEGDLVYF.